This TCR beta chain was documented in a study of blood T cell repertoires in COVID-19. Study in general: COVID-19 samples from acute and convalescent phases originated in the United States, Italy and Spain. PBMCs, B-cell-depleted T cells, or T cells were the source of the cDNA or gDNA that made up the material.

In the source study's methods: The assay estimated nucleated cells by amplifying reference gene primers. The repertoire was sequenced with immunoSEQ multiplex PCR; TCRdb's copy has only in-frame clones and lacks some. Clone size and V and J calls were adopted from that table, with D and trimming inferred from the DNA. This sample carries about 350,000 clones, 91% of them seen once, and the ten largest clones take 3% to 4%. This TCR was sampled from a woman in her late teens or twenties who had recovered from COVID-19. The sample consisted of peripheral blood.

CDR3 in amino acids: CASSHWTSGRKRGSYNEQFF. Here the CDR3 DNA reads TGTGCCAGCAGCCATTGGACTAGCGGGAGAAAGAGGGGGTCCTACAATGAGCAGTTCTTC. The V gene is TRBV7-8, the J gene TRBJ2-1; 13 nucleotides align to TRBD2. In germline, CDR1 is SGHVS, CDR2 FQNEAQ. The CDR3 spans 20 residues. V shed 5 bases and J 1 base; nucleotides not matched to a gene: 14.